A selection of T cell receptor beta chains follows, all from one sample in a study. TCRdb re-called the RT-PCR reads with MiXCR, one entry per CDR3 protein. The top ten clones hold 3% to 4.5% of a sample with hundreds of thousands of distinct CDR3 sequences, approximately 15% of them seen once. The sample was memory CD4+ T cells from blood. These receptors came from a female donor in good health, serving as a healthy control. CDR3s include the opening cysteine and the closing phenylalanine or tryptophan. Fields, in order: J gene, clone size, V gene, D gene, CDR3 length, CDR3 protein, CDR3 DNA. D genes are given only for firm matches. Clone size is shown for a subset of rows, as once, few, many or a class of expanded clone.

J: TRBJ1-3; size: .; V: TRBV20-1; D: .; length: 14; CDR3: CSAIWRGSGNTIYF; DNA: TGCAGTGCAATTTGGAGAGGCTCTGGAAACACCATATATTTT
J: TRBJ2-7; size: many; V: TRBV7-8; D: .; length: 14; CDR3: CASSSDSWVGEQYF; DNA: TGTGCCAGCAGCTCGGACAGCTGGGTGGGTGAGCAGTACTTC
J: TRBJ2-5; size: .; V: TRBV12-3/TRBV12-4; D: TRBD1; length: 13; CDR3: CASSFRDRGTQYF; DNA: TGTGCCAGCAGTTTCCGGGACAGGGGGACCCAGTACTTC
J: TRBJ1-4; size: .; V: TRBV5-1; D: .; length: 13; CDR3: CASSEDSSEKLFF; DNA: TGCGCCAGCAGCGAGGACAGCAGCGAAAAACTGTTTTTT
J: TRBJ1-2; size: few; V: TRBV27; D: TRBD1; length: 14; CDR3: CASGRTGPNYGYTF; DNA: TGTGCCAGCGGCCGGACAGGGCCCAACTATGGCTACACCTTC
J: TRBJ2-1; size: .; V: TRBV20-1; D: TRBD1; length: 15; CDR3: CSARPPGQGAGEQFF; DNA: TGCAGTGCTAGACCCCCGGGACAGGGGGCCGGTGAGCAGTTCTTC
J: TRBJ1-1; size: .; V: TRBV6-5; D: .; length: 16; CDR3: CASSYSFRGGDTEAFF; DNA: TGTGCCAGCAGTTACTCGTTCAGGGGAGGGGACACTGAAGCTTTCTTT
J: TRBJ1-1; size: .; V: TRBV5-1; D: TRBD1; length: 14; CDR3: CASGQQGLNTEAFF; DNA: TGCGCCAGCGGCCAACAGGGGCTGAACACTGAAGCTTTCTTT
J: TRBJ1-1; size: few; V: TRBV7-2; D: TRBD1; length: 14; CDR3: CASRAGQGTTEAFF; DNA: TGTGCCAGCCGAGCGGGACAGGGTACCACTGAAGCTTTCTTT
J: TRBJ2-3; size: .; V: TRBV20-1; D: TRBD1; length: 14; CDR3: CSAGQGAGADTQYF; DNA: TGCAGTGCAGGACAGGGGGCAGGAGCAGATACGCAGTATTTT
J: TRBJ1-5; size: .; V: TRBV7-2; D: TRBD1; length: 16; CDR3: CASSLSGTGNNQPQHF; DNA: TGTGCCAGCAGCCTATCCGGGACAGGGAACAATCAGCCCCAGCATTTT
J: TRBJ2-5; size: many; V: TRBV6-5; D: .; length: 13; CDR3: CASSLQYQETQYF; DNA: TGTGCCAGCAGTTTACAGTACCAAGAGACCCAGTACTTC
J: TRBJ1-1; size: few; V: TRBV10-3; D: TRBD1; length: 15; CDR3: CAISRTGDMNTEAFF; DNA: TGTGCCATCAGCCGGACAGGGGACATGAACACTGAAGCTTTCTTT
J: TRBJ1-2; size: few; V: TRBV20-1; D: TRBD1; length: 15; CDR3: CSARDRGRGLYGYTF; DNA: TGCAGTGCAAGGGACAGGGGGCGCGGCCTTTATGGCTACACCTTC
J: TRBJ1-4; size: .; V: TRBV18; D: .; length: 14; CDR3: CASSASRGGEKLFF; DNA: TGTGCCAGCTCCGCGAGCAGGGGCGGAGAAAAACTGTTTTTT
J: TRBJ1-5; size: .; V: TRBV20-1; D: .; length: 14; CDR3: CSADREHSNQPQHF; DNA: TGCAGTGCGGACCGGGAACATAGCAATCAGCCCCAGCATTTT
J: TRBJ1-3; size: .; V: TRBV9; D: TRBD1; length: 17; CDR3: CASGREGQPGAGNTIYF; DNA: TGTGCCAGCGGAAGGGAGGGACAGCCAGGGGCTGGAAACACCATATATTTT
J: TRBJ2-2; size: .; V: TRBV20-1; D: .; length: 12; CDR3: CSALGDTGELFF; DNA: TGCAGTGCCCTCGGGGATACCGGGGAGCTGTTTTTT
J: TRBJ2-6; size: few; V: TRBV27; D: TRBD1; length: 18; CDR3: CASSQYGQGAVGANVLTF; DNA: TGTGCCAGCAGCCAGTACGGACAGGGGGCGGTTGGGGCCAACGTCCTGACTTTC
J: TRBJ2-1; size: .; V: TRBV4-3; D: TRBD2; length: 16; CDR3: CASSQEYAGGNNEQFF; DNA: TGCGCCAGCAGCCAAGAGTACGCGGGAGGGAACAATGAGCAGTTCTTC
J: TRBJ1-1; size: few; V: TRBV20-1; D: TRBD1; length: 11; CDR3: CSATRTGEAFF; DNA: TGCAGTGCTACCAGGACAGGGGAAGCTTTCTTT
J: TRBJ1-5; size: few; V: TRBV12-3/TRBV12-4; D: .; length: 14; CDR3: CASSFSASYQPQHF; DNA: TGTGCCAGCAGTTTTAGTGCCTCTTATCAGCCCCAGCATTTT
J: TRBJ1-1; size: .; V: TRBV5-1; D: .; length: 15; CDR3: CASSPQGGRGTEAFF; DNA: TGCGCCAGCAGCCCGCAAGGGGGTCGTGGCACTGAAGCTTTCTTT
J: TRBJ2-5; size: .; V: TRBV27; D: TRBD1; length: 16; CDR3: CASSSKTGLLAETQYF; DNA: TGTGCCAGCAGTTCTAAGACAGGGTTACTTGCAGAGACCCAGTACTTC
J: TRBJ2-3; size: .; V: TRBV20-1; D: .; length: 13; CDR3: CSARDHSTDTQYF; DNA: TGCAGTGCTAGAGACCACAGCACAGATACGCAGTATTTT
J: TRBJ2-7; size: .; V: TRBV28; D: TRBD1; length: 14; CDR3: CASSAGTVSYEQYF; DNA: TGTGCCAGCAGCGCAGGGACAGTCTCCTACGAGCAGTACTTC
J: TRBJ2-2; size: .; V: TRBV7-3; D: TRBD2; length: 18; CDR3: CASSPPGLAGGNTGELFF; DNA: TGTGCCAGCAGCCCACCGGGACTAGCGGGGGGGAACACCGGGGAGCTGTTTTTT
J: TRBJ2-7; size: many; V: TRBV29-1; D: TRBD1; length: 12; CDR3: CSGGQGAYEQYF; DNA: TGCAGTGGCGGACAGGGGGCTTACGAGCAGTACTTC
J: TRBJ2-7; size: many; V: TRBV27; D: .; length: 13; CDR3: CATRRGDGGEQYF; DNA: TGTGCCACCCGGCGAGGTGATGGTGGCGAGCAGTACTTC
J: TRBJ2-7; size: .; V: TRBV10-3; D: TRBD1; length: 14; CDR3: CAISAGTGIHEQYF; DNA: TGTGCCATCAGTGCCGGGACAGGGATCCACGAGCAGTACTTC
J: TRBJ1-2; size: .; V: TRBV12-3/TRBV12-4; D: TRBD1; length: 14; CDR3: CASSLDRSRSGYTF; DNA: TGTGCCAGCAGTTTGGACAGGTCTCGGAGTGGCTACACCTTC
J: TRBJ1-3; size: few; V: TRBV30; D: .; length: 13; CDR3: CACDRTSGNTIYF; DNA: TGTGCCTGCGACCGGACCTCTGGAAACACCATATATTTT
J: TRBJ2-3; size: many; V: TRBV12-3/TRBV12-4; D: .; length: 14; CDR3: CASSLMGSTDTQYF; DNA: TGTGCCAGCAGTTTAATGGGAAGCACAGATACGCAGTATTTT
J: TRBJ2-2; size: few; V: TRBV5-4; D: TRBD2; length: 18; CDR3: CASSPGTSGPANTGELFF; DNA: TGTGCCAGCAGCCCCGGGACTAGCGGTCCCGCGAACACCGGGGAGCTGTTTTTT
J: TRBJ2-1; size: .; V: TRBV20-1; D: TRBD1; length: 14; CDR3: CSATGDRGYNEQFF; DNA: TGCAGTGCTACGGGGGACAGGGGATACAATGAGCAGTTCTTC
J: TRBJ2-1; size: many; V: TRBV6-5; D: .; length: 15; CDR3: CASSYGGGRSGEQFF; DNA: TGTGCCAGCAGTTACGGGGGCGGGAGATCGGGTGAGCAGTTCTTC
J: TRBJ2-3; size: few; V: TRBV6-5; D: .; length: 14; CDR3: CASRVPGLTDTQYF; DNA: TGTGCCAGCAGGGTACCAGGGTTGACAGATACGCAGTATTTT
J: TRBJ1-2; size: few; V: TRBV6-2/TRBV6-3; D: TRBD1; length: 12; CDR3: CASSRQGDGYTF; DNA: TGTGCCAGCAGTCGACAGGGAGATGGCTACACCTTC
J: TRBJ2-3; size: .; V: TRBV15; D: .; length: 17; CDR3: CATSRGTGNPGTDTQYF; DNA: TGTGCCACCAGCAGAGGAACGGGGAATCCGGGAACAGATACGCAGTATTTT
J: TRBJ1-2; size: many; V: TRBV4-1; D: .; length: 16; CDR3: CASSDDAPGGNYGYTF; DNA: TGCGCCAGCAGCGACGACGCTCCCGGCGGTAACTATGGCTACACCTTC
J: TRBJ2-7; size: .; V: TRBV11-3; D: TRBD1; length: 14; CDR3: CASSPRTGHAEQYF; DNA: TGTGCCAGCAGCCCGCGGACAGGGCACGCCGAGCAGTACTTC
J: TRBJ1-1; size: few; V: TRBV5-8; D: .; length: 13; CDR3: CASSLPAATEAFF; DNA: TGTGCCAGCAGCTTGCCGGCAGCTACTGAAGCTTTCTTT